This T cell receptor (beta chain) originates from a study of long-term antiretroviral therapy in people with HIV. Across the whole study: There is a gap of about a decade between the earliest samples and the later 2015 immediate-ART recommendation. Study-wide results and caveats: Clones that had undergone expansion before ART prevailed in the repertoire throughout all time points. Whereas controls had wider CDR3 length ranges, HIV repertoires had narrower ones.

Running of the v3.0 immunoSEQ assay took place at survey level. Produced via immunoSEQ multiplex PCR; TCRdb's table is partial and in-frame only. The repertoire holds tens of thousands of clones, with roughly 87% as singletons. This clone appeared once. Its antigen is still unknown. This CDR3 region has 15 residues. V lost 6 bases and J lost 4; bases outside the gene matches: 4. Germline V lookup: CDR1 MNHEY, CDR2 SVGAGI. The material sequenced was unsorted PBMCs, taken 1.1 years before starting antiretroviral therapy. J is TRBJ2-2 and V is TRBV6-5, with 11 bases fitting TRBD2. The receptor was derived from a woman aged 30 to 39 with HIV. The CDR3 here is CASRTGTSGTGELFF. The CDR3 nucleotides read TGTGCCAGCAGGACCGGGACTAGCGGCACCGGGGAGCTGTTTTTT.